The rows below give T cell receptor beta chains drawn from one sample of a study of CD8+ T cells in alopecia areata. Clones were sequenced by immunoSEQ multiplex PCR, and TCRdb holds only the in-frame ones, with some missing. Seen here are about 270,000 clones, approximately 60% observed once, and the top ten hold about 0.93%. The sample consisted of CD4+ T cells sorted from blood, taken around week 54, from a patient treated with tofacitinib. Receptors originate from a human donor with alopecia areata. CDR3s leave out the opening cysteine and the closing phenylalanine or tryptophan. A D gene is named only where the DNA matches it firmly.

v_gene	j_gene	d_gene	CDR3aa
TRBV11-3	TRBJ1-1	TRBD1	ASRDRTDTEAF
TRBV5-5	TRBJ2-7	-	ASSLVSGTTYEQY
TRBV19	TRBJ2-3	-	ASAGGTQY
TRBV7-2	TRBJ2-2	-	ASSPGGVGTGELF
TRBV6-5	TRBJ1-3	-	ASTRKGGPGNTIY
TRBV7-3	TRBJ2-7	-	ASSPTRGEQY
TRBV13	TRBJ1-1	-	ASSLQGTNTEAF
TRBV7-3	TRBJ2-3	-	ASSPRRGADTQY
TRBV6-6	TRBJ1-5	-	ASLNLAGTQGRRQH
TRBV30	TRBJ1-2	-	AWRRGDDGYT
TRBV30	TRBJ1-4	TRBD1	AWSVQGGKLF
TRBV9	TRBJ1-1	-	ASSVVGNLNTEAF
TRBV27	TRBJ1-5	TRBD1	ASSLRTGSNQPQH
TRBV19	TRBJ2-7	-	ATGGEAGYSYEQY
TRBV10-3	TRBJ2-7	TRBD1	AIRQTGGYEQY
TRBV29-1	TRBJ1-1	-	SVGVGTEAF
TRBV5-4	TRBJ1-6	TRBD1	ASSLGTGRRDNSPLH
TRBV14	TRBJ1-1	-	ASSQIKGLFLNTEAF
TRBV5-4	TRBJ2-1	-	ASSSHTRSYNEQF
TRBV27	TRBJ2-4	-	ASSFGGSIQY
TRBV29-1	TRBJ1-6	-	SVKGREGSPLH
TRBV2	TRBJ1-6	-	ASSEWGPDSPLH
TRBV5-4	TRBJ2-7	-	ASSIRDKWDEQY
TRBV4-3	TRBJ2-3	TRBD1	ASSPTGTVSTDTQY
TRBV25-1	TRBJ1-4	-	ASRIGRGGGLF
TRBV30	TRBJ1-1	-	AWSVRGTEAF
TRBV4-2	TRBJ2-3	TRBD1	ASSQSLGTGRDTQY
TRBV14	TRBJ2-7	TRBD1	ASSQGQGIFPQQY
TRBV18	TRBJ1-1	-	ASSPRGDTEAF
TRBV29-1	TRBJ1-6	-	SVTDSPLH
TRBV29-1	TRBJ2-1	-	SATGRRGQF
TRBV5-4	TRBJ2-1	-	AWGDSYNEQF